The sequence of this TCR beta chain was determined in a study of T cells in Graves' hyperthyroidism and ophthalmopathy. RNA transcripts provided the source from which TCR beta CDR3 regions were amplified. First-round RT-PCR with HTBI primers amplified the TCR CDR3 region. TCRdb ran MiXCR on the multiplex PCR reads and lists one entry per CDR3 protein. The sample holds approximately 700,000 distinct CDR3 sequences, approximately 16% seen once. This clonotype was picked up many times. Hyperthyroidism was newly diagnosed in patients aged 18 to 65 (duration under 2 months). The study excluded patients with uncontrolled infection, other autoimmune disease, pregnancy or lactation. V dropped 5 bases and J dropped 3 bases, with 15 bases sitting between them. The germline CDR1 and CDR2 sequences are MDHEN and SYDVKM. The CDR3 spans 15 residues.

The V and J genes are TRBV28 and TRBJ2-3; D is unclear. Sequenced: blood. The clonotype was recovered from a man younger than 35 with Graves' hyperthyroidism. The CDR3 sequence is CASSIPTFGTDTQYF. As DNA, the CDR3 is TGTGCCAGCAGTATCCCCACTTTTGGGACAGATACGCAGTATTTT. Drawing the rest from reference TRBV28 and TRBJ2-3, the complete variable domain is DVKVTQSSRYLVKRTGEKVFLECVQDMDHENMFWYRQDPGLGLRLIYFSYDVKMKEKGDIPEGYSVSREKKERFSLILESASTNQTSMYLCASSIPTFGTDTQYFGPGTRLTVL.